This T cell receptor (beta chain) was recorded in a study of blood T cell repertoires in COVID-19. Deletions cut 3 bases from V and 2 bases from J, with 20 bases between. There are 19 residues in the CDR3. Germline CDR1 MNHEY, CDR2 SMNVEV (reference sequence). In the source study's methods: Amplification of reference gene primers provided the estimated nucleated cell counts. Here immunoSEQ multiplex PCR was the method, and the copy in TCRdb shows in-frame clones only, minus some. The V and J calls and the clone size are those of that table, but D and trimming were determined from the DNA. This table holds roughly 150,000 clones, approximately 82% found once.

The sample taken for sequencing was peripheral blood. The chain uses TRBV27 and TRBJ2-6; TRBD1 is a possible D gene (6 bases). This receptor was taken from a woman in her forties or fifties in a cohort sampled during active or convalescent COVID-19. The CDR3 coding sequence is TGTGCCAGCAGTTTTCTCCGGGACATAATGCCTCCTGGGGCCAACGTCCTGACTTTC. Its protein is CASSFLRDIMPPGANVLTF.